This T cell receptor (beta chain) was found in a study of STAT5B mutations in CD4+ large granular lymphocyte leukemia. Findings of the study overall: CD4-sorted patient repertoires seemed more clonal than healthy CD4+ repertoires. Compared with healthy controls (2/35), patient top clones favored TRBV06 (8/27).

Regarding this clone: Its cognate antigen is unknown.

After removal of 4 bases from V and 0 bases from J, the junction contained 8 bases not matched to a gene. Germline CDR1 is SGHDT and CDR2 is YYEEEE. This CDR3 region has 16 residues. This was a survey-level run. Source study methods: Lowest detectable productive clonotype frequency was 2.59 x 10-5. Sequencing was performed with immunoSEQ multiplex PCR; in TCRdb, only in-frame clones are kept and a portion is missing. V and J calls and clone size are copied from that table; D and trimming were computed from the DNA. The sample shows roughly 46,000 clones, around 81% of them seen only once. The sequenced sample was CD4+ T cells from blood buffy coats. The receptor was isolated from a human donor in good health. The V call is TRBV5-6, the J call TRBJ1-2, with 8 bases matching TRBD1. The CDR3 DNA follows: TGTGCCAGCAGCCTATGGACAGGGTTTGCTAACTATGGCTACACCTTC. This translates into CASSLWTGFANYGYTF.